Below are 10 T cell receptor beta chains sequenced from a single sample in a study of T cell changes during pregnancy in multiple sclerosis. Libraries were prepared by immunoSEQ multiplex PCR; TCRdb keeps only in-frame clonotypes and omits some of them. This sample has about 89,000 clones, with 94% found just once. Specimen: peripheral blood, collected in the third trimester of pregnancy. These receptors were collected from a female donor with multiple sclerosis, enrolled in a pregnancy study.

The chain links TRBV7-6 to TRBJ2-5; TRBD1 agrees at 8 bases. CDR1 and CDR2 from the germline V gene are SGHVS and FNYEAQ. The CDR3 length is 13 residues. The V and J ends lost 6 bases and 5 bases, in that order; junction bases with no gene match: 5. In nucleotides, the CDR3 is TGTGCCAGCAGTAGAAACAGGGGGGAGACCCAGTACTTC. It translates to CASSRNRGETQYF.

This clone appeared once. CDR3 amino acids: CSVAESEIGTQYF. DNA for the CDR3: TGCAGCGTTGCGGAGTCGGAGATCGGTACGCAGTATTTT. The chain joins TRBV29-1 to TRBJ2-3; unclear D gene. The CDR3 totals 13 residues. The V gene lost 4 bases and the J gene lost 8 bases, with 16 bases spanning the gap. Germline V CDR1 and CDR2: SQVTM, ANQGSEA.

The chain recombines TRBV18 with TRBJ2-7, with D possibly matching TRBD2 (5 bases). Trimming took 3 bases from V and 1 from J, leaving 16 bases between them. CDR1 and CDR2 (germline): KGHSH, LQKENI. This CDR3 is 16 amino acids long. CDR3: CASSPGPAALSYEQYF. The DNA for the CDR3 is TGTGCCAGCTCACCCGGCCCAGCGGCCCTATCCTACGAGCAGTACTTC. Full variable domain (outside the CDR3, taken from reference TRBV18 and TRBJ2-7): NAGVMQNPRHLVRRRGQEARLRCSPMKGHSHVYWYRQLPEEGLKFMVYLQKENIIDESGMPKERFSAEFPKEGPSILRIQQVVRGDSAAYFCASSPGPAALSYEQYFGPGTRLTVT.

This chain connects TRBV29-1 to TRBJ2-7; no definite D call. Germline CDR1 SQVTM, CDR2 ANQGSEA. CDR3 length: 13 residues. V lost 5 bases to trimming and J lost 3 bases, with 14 bases between them. CDR3 in amino acids: CSVWSAEDYEQYF. CDR3 coding DNA: TGCAGCGTTTGGTCTGCGGAAGACTACGAGCAGTACTTC.

The gene calls are TRBV9 and TRBJ1-4, with D possibly being TRBD1 (5 bases). The germline gives CDR1 SGDLS, CDR2 YYNGEE. This CDR3 is built from 15 residues. The ends were cut back, 4 bases at V and 6 bases at J, with 16 bases in the middle. The CDR3 reads CASSPLGGRDEKLFF. Written as DNA, the CDR3 is TGTGCCAGCAGCCCCCTCGGGGGGAGGGATGAAAAACTGTTTTTT.

This rearrangement joins TRBV2 to TRBJ1-1; perhaps TRBD1 as D (5 bases). V was pared by 7 bases and J by 1 base, with 16 bases between. The CDR3 covers 15 residues. The germline V gene encodes CDR1 SNHLY and CDR2 FYNNEI. In DNA form, the CDR3 reads TGTGCCAGCACCCCAAAGGGGCTTAGGAACACTGAAGCTTTCTTT. Protein product: CASTPKGLRNTEAFF. The variable domain in full, completed from reference TRBV2 and TRBJ1-1, reads EPEVTQTPSHQVTQMGQEVILRCVPISNHLYFYWYRQILGQKVEFLVSFYNNEISEKSEIFDDQFSVERPDGSNFTLKIRSTKLEDSAMYFCASTPKGLRNTEAFFGQGTRLTVV.

This clone was picked up one time. The genes are TRBV9 and TRBJ1-5; D not certain. CDR1 is SGDLS and CDR2 is YYNGEE in the germline V gene. V shed 5 bases and J shed 10 bases, with 10 bases lying between them. The CDR3 is 11 residues long. In DNA form, the CDR3 reads TGTGCCAGCAGGATATGGCACCCCCAGCATTTT. This codes for CASRIWHPQHF.

The genes are TRBV9 and TRBJ2-1, with D possibly matching TRBD2 (5 bases). The CDR3 totals 17 residues. V was shortened by 0 bases and J by 2 bases, with 15 bases between the two germline ends. Germline lookup yields CDR1 SGDLS and CDR2 YYNGEE. The CDR3 here is CASSVAATLAAYNEQFF. The CDR3 nucleotides are TGTGCCAGCAGCGTAGCAGCCACGCTAGCAGCCTACAATGAGCAGTTCTTC.

The chain couples TRBV7-2 to TRBJ2-7; D is unresolved. Looked up from germline, CDR1 is SGHTA and CDR2 is FQGNSA. The CDR3 has 12 residues. V lost 2 bases to trimming and J lost 7 bases, with 9 bases between them. The chain's CDR3 is CASSLNSREQYF. The CDR3 nucleotides read TGTGCCAGCAGCTTAAACTCGAGAGAGCAGTACTTC.

The chain couples TRBV7-8 to TRBJ2-2, with 10 bases matching TRBD2. Germline trimming cut 5 bases from V and 2 bases from J; bases unmatched to any gene: 17. The CDR3 contains 20 residues. CDR1 is SGHVS and CDR2 is FQNEAQ in the germline V gene. CDR3 nucleotide sequence: TGTGCCAGCAGCGCTTTGGTAGCGGGGGGAGCACCCCTTAACACCGGGGAGCTGTTTTTT. Translating it yields CASSALVAGGAPLNTGELFF.